The rows below give T cell receptor beta chains drawn from one sample of a study of cytomegalovirus exposure and HLA in healthy donors. Repertoires were generated with immunoSEQ multiplex PCR, while TCRdb's copy carries only in-frame clones and drops some. The table has 200,000 to 250,000 clones, 70% to 80% seen once. Sequenced input: PBMCs. All receptors come from a male donor in good health and CMV-seronegative. CDR3s include the opening cysteine and the closing phenylalanine or tryptophan. D genes are given only for firm matches. Some rows have no size entry. The others give once, few or many, or a class for an expanded clone.

D	V	J	size	DNA	CDR3
TRBD1	TRBV19	TRBJ1-1	.	TGTGCCAGTAGTACTTCCCCAGGGGGCACTGAAGCTTTCTTT	CASSTSPGGTEAFF
.	TRBV19	TRBJ2-6	few	TGTGCCAGTAGTACCAGGGGCGCAGGGGCCAACGTCCTGACTTTC	CASSTRGAGANVLTF
TRBD2	TRBV15	TRBJ2-7	.	TGTGCCACCAGCATTAGCGGGAGGGCGAACGAGCAGTACTTC	CATSISGRANEQYF
.	TRBV7-9	TRBJ1-2	.	TGTGCCAGCAGCTTAGGCGAAGGGGTAAACTATGGCTACACCTTC	CASSLGEGVNYGYTF
TRBD1	TRBV2	TRBJ1-1	.	TGTGCCAGCATCCCCACCCGGGACAGATTAGCAGCTTTCTTT	CASIPTRDRLAAFF
TRBD1	TRBV5-8	TRBJ2-5	.	TGTGCCAGCAGCTGGGGGGCAGGGGGCAGTGAGACCCAGTACTTC	CASSWGAGGSETQYF
TRBD1	TRBV28	TRBJ2-7	.	TGTGCCAGCAGACCCCCGGGACAGGGTGCCTACGAGCAGTACTTC	CASRPPGQGAYEQYF
.	TRBV19	TRBJ2-3	.	TGTGCCAGTAGTACCCCCGGAGGACCGACAGATACGCAGTATTTT	CASSTPGGPTDTQYF
TRBD2	TRBV7-6	TRBJ2-7	.	TGTGCCAGCAGCTTGGGGACTAGCGGGAGTGTCGACGAGCAGTACTTC	CASSLGTSGSVDEQYF
TRBD1	TRBV28	TRBJ1-5	.	TGTGCCAGCACATACAGGGGAAGAGATCAGCCCCAGCATTTT	CASTYRGRDQPQHF
TRBD2	TRBV27	TRBJ2-4	.	TGTGCCAGCAGTTCCCAAGGGACTAGCGCGAGAGCCAAAAACATTCAGTACTTC	CASSSQGTSARAKNIQYF
TRBD1	TRBV18	TRBJ1-5	.	TGTGCCAGCTCAGCTGGGACAGGGGTTGGCAATCAGCCCCAGCATTTT	CASSAGTGVGNQPQHF
TRBD1	TRBV5-1	TRBJ1-4	few	TGCGCCAGCAGCCGAAGACAGGGGGAGACCGAAAAACTGTTTTTT	CASSRRQGETEKLFF
TRBD1	TRBV5-1	TRBJ2-1	.	TGCGCCAGCAGCACGGACAGGGCAGGGTTGAATGAGCAGTTCTTC	CASSTDRAGLNEQFF
.	TRBV6-4	TRBJ2-7	.	TGTGCCAGCAGTGACGGGGCTTCCTACGAGCAGTACTTC	CASSDGASYEQYF
.	TRBV19	TRBJ2-7	few	TGTGCCAGTAGTATCAGCGGGCTAGTCTACGAGCAGTACTTC	CASSISGLVYEQYF
TRBD1	TRBV27	TRBJ1-2	.	TGTGCCAGCAGTTTTCTCGGACAGGGTGGCTATGGCTACACCTTC	CASSFLGQGGYGYTF
TRBD2	TRBV11-1	TRBJ2-5	few	TGTGCCAGCAGCTTAGATCCTAGCGGGAGGCTAGAGACCCAGTACTTC	CASSLDPSGRLETQYF
TRBD2	TRBV5-6	TRBJ2-1	.	TGTGCCAGCACCTCTACCGGGACTAGTAATTATGATGAGCAGTTCTTC	CASTSTGTSNYDEQFF
.	TRBV6-5	TRBJ1-1	.	TGTGCCAGCACTTTGGGAGGGTTCCCGAACACTGAAGCTTTCTTT	CASTLGGFPNTEAFF
TRBD1	TRBV30	TRBJ2-2	.	TGTGCCTGGAGGACAGGGTGGACCGGGGAGCTGTTTTTT	CAWRTGWTGELFF